These 8 T cell receptor beta chains originate from one sample sequenced in a study of T cells after yellow fever vaccination. TCRdb analysed the 5' RACE reads with MiXCR anew, one entry per CDR3 protein. The table has roughly 110,000 distinct CDR3 sequences, 8% to 9.5% seen once; the top ten hold roughly 23%. Sample: CD8+ T cells sorted from PBMCs, taken 45 days after the yellow fever booster vaccination. The receptor source for this set is a man aged 25 to 45 who received the YFV17D yellow fever vaccine.

The V gene is TRBV6-5, the J gene TRBJ2-1; 14 bases fit TRBD2. Germline assignment: CDR1 MNHEY and CDR2 SVGAGI. The CDR3 length is 15 residues. V dropped 2 bases and J dropped 8; count of bases not matched to a gene: 2. The chain's CDR3 is CASSYGLAGGDEQFF. The CDR3 DNA follows: TGTGCCAGCAGTTACGGACTAGCGGGAGGCGATGAGCAGTTCTTC.

The chain uses TRBV4-2 and TRBJ2-5; 13 bases are shared with TRBD2. Germline V CDR1 and CDR2: LGHNA, YNFKEQ. This CDR3 is 17 amino acids long. Losses at the gene ends were 0 bases for V and 4 bases for J; bases not matched to a gene: 5. The chain's CDR3 is CASSQEGWTSGGETQYF. CDR3 nucleotides: TGTGCCAGCAGCCAAGAAGGCTGGACTAGCGGGGGAGAGACCCAGTACTTC.

This clonotype was seen a handful of times. This chain links TRBV7-2 with TRBJ2-3; the D gene is possibly TRBD2 (6 bases). This CDR3 spans 15 amino acids. V lost 1 base and J 6 bases, leaving 14 bases between the germline ends. Germline assignment: CDR1 SGHTA and CDR2 FQGNSA. DNA for the CDR3: TGTGCCAGCAGCTTAGGAGTGAGCGGGCAGGATACGCAGTATTTT. It translates to CASSLGVSGQDTQYF.

The chain carries TRBV7-3 and TRBJ2-3; D unresolved. CDR1 is SGHTA and CDR2 is FQGTGA in the germline V gene. Trimming left V 0 bases short and J 4 bases short, with 5 bases between. The CDR3 is 13 residues long. The CDR3 bases are TGTGCCAGCAGCTTAACCACCGCAGATACGCAGTATTTT. Protein product: CASSLTTADTQYF.

In DNA, the CDR3 is TGTGCCAGTAGTGCGGGACAGGGGGCTCACGAGCAGTACTTC. Its translation is CASSAGQGAHEQYF. The chain uses TRBV19 and TRBJ2-7; 12 bases are shared with TRBD1. The germline CDR1 and CDR2 sequences are LNHDA and SQIVND (reference sequence). Trimming cost V 5 bases and J 5 bases; bases outside gene matches: 4. CDR3 length: 14 amino acids.

This clonotype was picked up many times. This chain connects TRBV6-1 to TRBJ1-3; the D is unclear. The CDR3 runs 15 residues. Germline loops: CDR1 MNHNS, CDR2 SASEGT. V was clipped by 1 base and J by 4 bases, with 11 bases between them. The CDR3 region is CASSEVEYSGNTIYF. The CDR3 DNA reads as TGTGCCAGCAGTGAAGTGGAGTACTCCGGAAACACCATATATTTT.

This clonotype occurred many times. The chain uses TRBV11-1 and TRBJ2-1; D remains unclear. CDR1 is SGHAT and CDR2 is FQDESV in the germline V gene (reference sequence). Trimming pared 4 bases from V and 7 bases from J, leaving 8 bases between. This CDR3 has 12 residues. The DNA of the CDR3 is TGTGCCAGCAGCTATGAGAAGAATGAGCAGTTCTTC. Its protein is CASSYEKNEQFF.

This clonotype was observed many times. The gene calls are TRBV14 and TRBJ2-3, with unresolved D. The ends were cut back, 4 bases at V and 6 bases at J, with 5 bases in the middle. Germline CDR1 is SGHDN and CDR2 is FVKESK. The CDR3 is 11 residues long. CDR3 residues: CASSLIDTQYF. The CDR3 region has the DNA TGTGCCAGCAGCCTCATCGATACGCAGTATTTT.